This T cell receptor (beta chain) was found in a study of T cell repertoires in cytomegalovirus infection. The study's findings and limits: Carriers of CMV plus the relevant HLA were identified by cumulative public TCR beta family frequency. In two of eight donors, the top clonotype was HLA-C-restricted CMV-specific.

TCRdb processed the reads anew with MiXCR; each CDR3 protein has one entry. Here the sample spans roughly 68,000 distinct CDR3 sequences, 20% to 25% being singletons. CDR1 is SGHTA, CDR2 FQGNSA, per germline. The CDR3 runs 17 residues. V was cut by 2 bases and J by 2 bases, with 19 bases left in between. Ten or more counts support this clonotype. Its antigen remains unidentified. The V gene is TRBV7-2, the J gene TRBJ2-7, with D perhaps being TRBD1 or TRBD2 (7 bases each). This TCR derives from a human donor in good health (CMV status not recorded). Some clones in this sample may be carry-over from other donors' samples. Sequenced: PBMCs, sequenced either directly or after in vitro stimulation (not recorded which). The CDR3 is CASSLNRGGSTPYEQYF. CDR3 coding DNA: TGTGCCAGCAGCTTAAACAGGGGAGGGTCGACTCCCTACGAGCAGTACTTC. The full variable domain, rest sourced from reference TRBV7-2 and TRBJ2-7, is GAGVSQSPSNKVTEKGKDVELRCDPISGHTALYWYRQSLGQGLEFLIYFQGNSAPDKSGLPSDRFSAERTGGSVSTLTIQRTQQEDSAVYLCASSLNRGGSTPYEQYFGPGTRLTVT.